This T cell receptor beta chain was obtained from a study of T cell clonotyping in hematopoietic cell transplantation. Study-level points and caveats: Few recipient clonotypes overlapped donors; over 95% were de novo at given depth. Without cell sorting, CD4 versus CD8 contributions remain unresolved. Graft donor and pretransplant recipient Inverse Simpson Index values predicted broader posttransplant TCR diversity. After transplant, recipient diversity fell while pathologically expanded clonotypes grew through day 180.

Of note for this clone: Its antigen is unknown.

With 4 bases removed from V and 1 base from J, the gap between germline ends came to 11 bases. Germline V gene sequence: CDR1 SGHRS, CDR2 YFSETQ. The CDR3 consists of 14 residues. Assay used: immunoSEQ multiplex PCR; TCRdb lists only in-frame clones, some missing. This table has some 30,000 clones, almost 96% appearing once. V usage is TRBV5-1 and J usage is TRBJ2-5; tentatively, D is TRBD1 (5 bases). Sequenced material: peripheral blood mononuclear cells. The origin of this receptor is a man aged 45 to 65 in good health. Some clones in this sample may be carry-over from other donors' samples. The CDR3 coding sequence is TGCGCCAGCAGCAAGACAGTCCCCCAAGAGACCCAGTACTTC. Translated, it gives CASSKTVPQETQYF.